This T cell receptor (beta chain) was identified in a study of T cell responses to AZD1222 COVID-19 vaccine. With regard to this clone: Its specificity is not known.

In germline, CDR1 is LGHNT, CDR2 FRNRAP. CDR3 length: 19 amino acids. V shed 8 bases, J shed 0 bases, and the junction held 16 bases outside the gene matches. Data came from immunoSEQ multiplex PCR; TCRdb stores just in-frame clones and leaves some out. The sample has more than 100,000 clones, 85% to 95% seen once. Study-wide findings and caveats: Only 5 or 6 people who got AZD1222 tested seropositive at baseline.

The chain has TRBV12-5 and TRBJ2-2; 9 nucleotides line up with TRBD1. The input for sequencing was peripheral blood, taken 28 days after the second AZD1222 dose. The origin of this receptor is an adult who received the AZD1222 COVID-19 vaccine. The chain's CDR3 is CASLPPRDRAMTNTGELFF. CDR3 nucleotide sequence: TGTGCTAGTCTCCCCCCCCGGGACAGGGCTATGACGAACACCGGGGAGCTGTTTTTT.